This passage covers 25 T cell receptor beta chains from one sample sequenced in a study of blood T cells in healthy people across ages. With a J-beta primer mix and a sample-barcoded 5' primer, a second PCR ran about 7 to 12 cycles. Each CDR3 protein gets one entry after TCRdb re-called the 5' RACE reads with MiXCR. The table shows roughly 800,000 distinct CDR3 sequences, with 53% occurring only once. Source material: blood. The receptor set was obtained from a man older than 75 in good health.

The CDR3 bases are TGCAGCGTTGTCGGTCGTGGGGGATCTGGGGCCAACGTCCTGACTTTC. It encodes CSVVGRGGSGANVLTF. The chain has TRBV29-1 and TRBJ2-6; D is tentatively TRBD1 or TRBD2 (5 bases each). Germline V lookup: CDR1 SQVTM, CDR2 ANQGSEA. The CDR3 extends over 16 amino acids. The germline V and J ends were trimmed by 4 bases and 1 base, with 14 bases remaining between them. Together with reference TRBV29-1 and TRBJ2-6, the CDR3 gives the full variable domain: SAVISQKPSRDICQRGTSLTIQCQVDSQVTMMFWYRQQPGQSLTLIATANQGSEATYESGFVIDKFPISRPNLTFSTLTVSNMSPEDSSIYLCSVVGRGGSGANVLTFGAGSRLTVL.

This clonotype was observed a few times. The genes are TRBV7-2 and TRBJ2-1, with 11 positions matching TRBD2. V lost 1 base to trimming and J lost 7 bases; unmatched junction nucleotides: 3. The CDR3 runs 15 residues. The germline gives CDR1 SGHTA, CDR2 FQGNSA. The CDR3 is CASSLVTSGSNEQFF. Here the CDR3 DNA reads TGTGCCAGCAGCTTAGTTACTAGCGGGAGTAATGAGCAGTTCTTC.

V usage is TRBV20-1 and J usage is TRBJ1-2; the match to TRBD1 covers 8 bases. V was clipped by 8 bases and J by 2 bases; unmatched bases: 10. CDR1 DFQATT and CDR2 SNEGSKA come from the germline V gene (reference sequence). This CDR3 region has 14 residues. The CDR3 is CSSTAAGGNYGYTF. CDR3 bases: TGCAGTTCCACCGCCGCAGGGGGCAACTATGGCTACACCTTC.

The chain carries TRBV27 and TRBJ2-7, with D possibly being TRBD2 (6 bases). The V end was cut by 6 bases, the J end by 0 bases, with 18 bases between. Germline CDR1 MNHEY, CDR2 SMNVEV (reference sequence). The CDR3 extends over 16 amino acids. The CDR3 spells CASSQGGGDHSYEQYF. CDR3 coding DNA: TGTGCCAGCAGCCAAGGCGGCGGGGACCACTCCTACGAGCAGTACTTC.

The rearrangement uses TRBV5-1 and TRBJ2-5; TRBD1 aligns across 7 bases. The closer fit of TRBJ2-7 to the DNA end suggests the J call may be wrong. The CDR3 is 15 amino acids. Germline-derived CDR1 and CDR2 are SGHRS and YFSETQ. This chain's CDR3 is CASSLMGDSTYEQYF. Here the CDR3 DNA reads TGCGCCAGCAGCTTGATGGGGGACAGCACCTACGAGCAGTACTTC.

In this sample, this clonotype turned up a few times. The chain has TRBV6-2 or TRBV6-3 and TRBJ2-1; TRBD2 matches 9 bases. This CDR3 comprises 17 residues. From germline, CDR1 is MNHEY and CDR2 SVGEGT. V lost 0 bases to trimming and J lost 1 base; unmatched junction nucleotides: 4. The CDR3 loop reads CASSYSTSGRSYNEQFF. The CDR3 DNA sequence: TGTGCCAGCAGTTACTCGACTAGCGGAAGATCCTACAATGAGCAGTTCTTC.

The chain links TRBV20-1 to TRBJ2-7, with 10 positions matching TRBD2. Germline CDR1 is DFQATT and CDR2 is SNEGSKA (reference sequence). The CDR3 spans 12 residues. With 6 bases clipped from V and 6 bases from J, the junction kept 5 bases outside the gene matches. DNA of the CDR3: TGCAGTGCCAGCGGGAGGGGGGTCGAGCAGTACTTC. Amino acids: CSASGRGVEQYF.

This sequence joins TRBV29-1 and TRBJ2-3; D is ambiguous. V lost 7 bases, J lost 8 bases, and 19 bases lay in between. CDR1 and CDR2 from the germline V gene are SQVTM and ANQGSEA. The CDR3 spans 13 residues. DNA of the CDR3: TGCAGCGCGGCCCTCTCCACACGAGGTACGCAGTATTTT. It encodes CSAALSTRGTQYF.

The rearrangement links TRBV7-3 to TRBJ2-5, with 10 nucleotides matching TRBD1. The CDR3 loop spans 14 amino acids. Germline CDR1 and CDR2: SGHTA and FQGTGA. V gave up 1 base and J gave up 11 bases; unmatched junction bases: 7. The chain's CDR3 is CASSLNGQGEPQYF. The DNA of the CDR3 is TGTGCCAGCAGCTTAAACGGACAGGGGGAACCTCAGTACTTC.

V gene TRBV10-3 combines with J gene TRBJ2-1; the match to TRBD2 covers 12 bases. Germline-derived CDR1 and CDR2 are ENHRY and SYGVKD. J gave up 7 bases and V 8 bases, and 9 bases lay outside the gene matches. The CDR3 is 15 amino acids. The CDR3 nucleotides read TGTGCCATCGGACCGACTAGCGGGAGTAAGAATGAGCAGTTCTTC. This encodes CAIGPTSGSKNEQFF.

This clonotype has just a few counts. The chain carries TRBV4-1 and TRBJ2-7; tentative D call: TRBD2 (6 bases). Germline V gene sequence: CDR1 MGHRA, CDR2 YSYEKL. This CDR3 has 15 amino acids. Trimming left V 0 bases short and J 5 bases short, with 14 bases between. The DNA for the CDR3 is TGCGCCAGCAGCCAAGACCTCGGGAGTCGAAACGAGCAGTACTTC. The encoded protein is CASSQDLGSRNEQYF.

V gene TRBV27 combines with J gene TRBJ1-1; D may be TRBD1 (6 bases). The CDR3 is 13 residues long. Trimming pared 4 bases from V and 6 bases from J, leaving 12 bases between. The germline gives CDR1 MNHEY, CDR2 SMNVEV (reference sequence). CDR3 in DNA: TGTGCCAGCAGTTCGGTAGGGGGGGCTGAAGCTTTCTTT. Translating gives CASSSVGGAEAFF.

Here the CDR3 DNA reads TGCAGTGCTAGAAACAGGGGGCGAAACTCCTATAATTCACCCCTCCACTTT. Translation: CSARNRGRNSYNSPLHF. The chain is built from TRBV20-1 and TRBJ1-6, with 9 bases fitting TRBD1. From germline, CDR1 is DFQATT and CDR2 SNEGSKA (reference sequence). Germline trimming cut 2 bases from V and 0 bases from J; bases unmatched to any gene: 5. This CDR3 is built from 17 residues.

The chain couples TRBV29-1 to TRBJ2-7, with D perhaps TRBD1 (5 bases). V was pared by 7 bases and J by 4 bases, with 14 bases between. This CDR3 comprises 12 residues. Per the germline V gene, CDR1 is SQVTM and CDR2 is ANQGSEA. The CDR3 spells CSAGDSSYEQYF. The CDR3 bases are TGCAGCGCTGGTGACAGCTCTTACGAGCAGTACTTC.

CDR3 loop: CSVTTGGGGGNQPQHF. Here the CDR3 DNA reads TGCAGCGTCACAACGGGCGGGGGAGGAGGCAATCAGCCCCAGCATTTT. The chain has TRBV29-1 and TRBJ1-5, with D perhaps TRBD1 (5 bases). V was pared by 6 bases and J by 2 bases, with 20 bases between. This CDR3 is 16 amino acids long. The germline V gene has CDR1 SQVTM and CDR2 ANQGSEA.

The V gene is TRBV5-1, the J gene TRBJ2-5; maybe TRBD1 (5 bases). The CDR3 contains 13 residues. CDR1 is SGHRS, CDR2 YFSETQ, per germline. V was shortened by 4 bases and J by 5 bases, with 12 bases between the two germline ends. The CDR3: CASSLGVYETQYF. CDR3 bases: TGCGCCAGCAGCCTAGGGGTTTACGAGACCCAGTACTTC.

The CDR3 coding sequence is TGTGCCAGCAGCTTTAGGGTTGTCGAGACCCAGTACTTC. This translates into CASSFRVVETQYF. The chain uses TRBV5-5 and TRBJ2-5, with D hard to call. V shed 2 bases and J shed 5 bases, with 10 bases lying between them. The CDR3 contains 13 residues. The germline V gene has CDR1 SGHKS and CDR2 YYEKEE (reference sequence).

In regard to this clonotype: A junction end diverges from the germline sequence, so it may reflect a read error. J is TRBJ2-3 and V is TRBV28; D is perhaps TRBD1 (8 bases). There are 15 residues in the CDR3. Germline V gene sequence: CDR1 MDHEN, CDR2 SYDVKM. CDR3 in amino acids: CAGSSGGQGTDTQYF. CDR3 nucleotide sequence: TGTGCCGGCAGTTCGGGGGGACAGGGCACAGATACGCAGTATTTT.

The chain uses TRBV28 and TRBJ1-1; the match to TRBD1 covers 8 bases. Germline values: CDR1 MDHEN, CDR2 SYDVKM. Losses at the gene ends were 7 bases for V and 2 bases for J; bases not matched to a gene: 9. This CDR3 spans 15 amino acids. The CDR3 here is CASTSGTGGNTEAFF. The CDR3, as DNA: TGTGCCAGCACCTCCGGGACAGGTGGCAACACTGAAGCTTTCTTT.

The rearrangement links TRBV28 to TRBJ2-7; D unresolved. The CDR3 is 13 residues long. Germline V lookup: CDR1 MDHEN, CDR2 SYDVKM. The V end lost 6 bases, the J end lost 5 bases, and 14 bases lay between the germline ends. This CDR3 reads CASSSSSRDEQYF. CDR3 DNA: TGTGCCAGCAGCTCCTCGTCACGTGACGAGCAGTACTTC.

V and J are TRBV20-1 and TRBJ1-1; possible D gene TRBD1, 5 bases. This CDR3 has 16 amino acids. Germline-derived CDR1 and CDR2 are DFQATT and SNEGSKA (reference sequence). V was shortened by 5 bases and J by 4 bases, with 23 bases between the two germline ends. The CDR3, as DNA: TGCAGTGCTGTAGGATGGACAAGGGGAGAGGGCACTGAAGCTTTCTTT. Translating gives CSAVGWTRGEGTEAFF.

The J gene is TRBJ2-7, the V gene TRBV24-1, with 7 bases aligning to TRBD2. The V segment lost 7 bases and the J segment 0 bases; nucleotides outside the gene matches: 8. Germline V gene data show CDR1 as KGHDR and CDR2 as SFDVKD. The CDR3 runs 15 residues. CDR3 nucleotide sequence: TGTGCCACCAGCGAAACCGGCGGGGGCTCCTACGAGCAGTACTTC. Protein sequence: CATSETGGGSYEQYF.

CDR3: CASSLRSGGSATSSYNEQFF. The CDR3 DNA sequence: TGCGCCAGCAGCTTGCGGTCTGGCGGGAGCGCGACGAGCTCCTACAATGAGCAGTTCTTC. The chain links TRBV5-1 to TRBJ2-1, with 7 bases aligning to TRBD2. Trimming removed 1 base from V and 0 bases from J; junction bases left unmatched: 16. The germline gives CDR1 SGHRS, CDR2 YFSETQ. The CDR3 is made up of 20 amino acids.

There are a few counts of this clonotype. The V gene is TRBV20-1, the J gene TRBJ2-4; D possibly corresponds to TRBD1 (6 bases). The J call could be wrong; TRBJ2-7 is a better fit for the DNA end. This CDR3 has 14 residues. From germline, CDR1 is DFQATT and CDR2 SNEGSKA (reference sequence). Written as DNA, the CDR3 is TGCAGTGCTGCGGGCAGGGGAAGATTCTTCGAGCAGTACTTC. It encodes CSAAGRGRFFEQYF.

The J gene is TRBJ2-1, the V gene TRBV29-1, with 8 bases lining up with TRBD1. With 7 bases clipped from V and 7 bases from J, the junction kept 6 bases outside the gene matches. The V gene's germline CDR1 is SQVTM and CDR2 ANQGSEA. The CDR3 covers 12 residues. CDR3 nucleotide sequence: TGCAGCGCCGGACAGGGTGGGAATGAGCAGTTCTTC. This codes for CSAGQGGNEQFF.